This TCR beta chain was documented in a study of CD8+ T cells in alopecia areata. General study findings and limits: Tissue-resident alphabeta T cells belonging to normal skin likewise get sequenced within scalp specimens.

RNA extraction was followed by reverse transcription into cDNA, which acted as the sequencing template. Profiling relied on immunoSEQ multiplex PCR, and the TCRdb table lists in-frame clones only, not all of them. In the table there are about 160,000 clones, about three fifths of which are singletons. Sample treatment: oral pan-JAK inhibitor, 5-10 mg twice daily. Specimens obtained from alopecia areata patients comprised lesional scalp punch biopsies and peripheral blood. This clone turned up a few times. Its antigen is undetermined. The source is a human donor with alopecia areata. Material: CD4+ T cells sorted from blood, obtained at week 4, from a patient treated with tofacitinib.

The CDR3 DNA reads as TGTGCCAGCAGCCGCACACTATCCGGGGAAAAACTGTTTTTT. As protein: CASSRTLSGEKLFF. The gene calls are TRBV6-6 and TRBJ1-4, with D hard to call. V was clipped by 6 bases and J by 8 bases, with 16 bases between them. CDR1 and CDR2 (germline): MNHNY, SVGAGI (reference sequence). This CDR3 comprises 14 residues.